Listed below are T cell receptor beta chains from one sample, sequenced in a study of long-term antiretroviral therapy in people with HIV. The table came from immunoSEQ multiplex PCR; TCRdb's copy has only in-frame clones and leaves some out. This table holds roughly 25,000 clones, around 76% found once. Here the sequenced sample was unsorted PBMCs, taken 0.5 years after starting antiretroviral therapy. The receptor set was obtained from a woman aged 40 to 50 with HIV. The CDR3 runs from the conserved cysteine through the conserved F or W. The order of the fields is D gene, J gene, V gene, clone size, CDR3 DNA, CDR3 protein. D genes are given only for firm matches. Clone size, where shown, is once, few, many, or a class for clones that have expanded.

>.|TRBJ2-1|TRBV19|.
TGTGCCAGTAGTCAAGATAGCCTCCTCGCTCACAATGAGCAGTTCTTC
CASSQDSLLAHNEQFF
>.|TRBJ2-2|TRBV11-2|.
TGTGCCAGCAGCTTGGGTGTCGGGGTTGGCACCGGGGAGCTGTTTTTT
CASSLGVGVGTGELFF
>.|TRBJ1-5|TRBV7-2|.
TGTGCCAGCGGCTCAGGAGGCAATCAGCCCCAGCATTTT
CASGSGGNQPQHF
>.|TRBJ1-5|TRBV9|.
TGTGCCAGCAGCGTAGGTACAGCTAGCAATCAGCCCCAGCATTTT
CASSVGTASNQPQHF
>TRBD1|TRBJ2-7|TRBV28|.
TGTGCCAGCAGTTTAGGCACAGGGGGCTACGAGCAGTACTTC
CASSLGTGGYEQYF
>TRBD1|TRBJ1-5|TRBV6-5|.
TGTGCCAGCAGTGTACAGGGGTCGCATCAGCCCCAGCATTTT
CASSVQGSHQPQHF
>.|TRBJ1-5|TRBV23-1|.
TGCGCCAGCAGTCAATCGGGGACGAGTGGAATAAATCAGCCCCAGCATTTT
CASSQSGTSGINQPQHF
>.|TRBJ1-5|TRBV7-2|.
TGTGCCAGCAGCTTATTGGCGAGGGGGGATCAGCCCCAGCATTTT
CASSLLARGDQPQHF
>.|TRBJ1-4|TRBV30|.
TGTGCCTGGGGGGCAACGGCCTCTAATGAAAAACTGTTTTTT
CAWGATASNEKLFF
>.|TRBJ1-2|TRBV28|.
TGTGCCAGCAGTCCGTCTACAGGGTTTAACTATGGCTACACCTTC
CASSPSTGFNYGYTF
>TRBD1|TRBJ1-4|TRBV5-4|.
TGTGCCAGCAGCTTGGGGACAGGGGTCAATGAAAAACTGTTTTTT
CASSLGTGVNEKLFF
>TRBD1|TRBJ2-7|TRBV7-9|few
TGTGCCAGCAGTCCCCGGACAGGGGCCTACGAGCAGTACTTC
CASSPRTGAYEQYF
>TRBD1|TRBJ1-4|TRBV18|once
TGTGCCAGCTCACGTACCGGGACAGAGAATGAAAAACTGTTTTTT
CASSRTGTENEKLFF
>.|TRBJ1-1|TRBV27|.
TGTGCCAGCAGTAGCCTGGGGGGCGCGGCGAACACTGAAGCTTTCTTT
CASSSLGGAANTEAFF
>TRBD1|TRBJ2-2|TRBV19|few
TGTGCCAGTAGTATAGAGGGGACAGGGGGGGCCGGGGAGCTGTTTTTT
CASSIEGTGGAGELFF
>TRBD2|TRBJ2-3|TRBV5-4|.
TGTGCCAGCAGCTCGGGTGCCCGGGGGGGCCCAGATACGCAGTATTTT
CASSSGARGGPDTQYF